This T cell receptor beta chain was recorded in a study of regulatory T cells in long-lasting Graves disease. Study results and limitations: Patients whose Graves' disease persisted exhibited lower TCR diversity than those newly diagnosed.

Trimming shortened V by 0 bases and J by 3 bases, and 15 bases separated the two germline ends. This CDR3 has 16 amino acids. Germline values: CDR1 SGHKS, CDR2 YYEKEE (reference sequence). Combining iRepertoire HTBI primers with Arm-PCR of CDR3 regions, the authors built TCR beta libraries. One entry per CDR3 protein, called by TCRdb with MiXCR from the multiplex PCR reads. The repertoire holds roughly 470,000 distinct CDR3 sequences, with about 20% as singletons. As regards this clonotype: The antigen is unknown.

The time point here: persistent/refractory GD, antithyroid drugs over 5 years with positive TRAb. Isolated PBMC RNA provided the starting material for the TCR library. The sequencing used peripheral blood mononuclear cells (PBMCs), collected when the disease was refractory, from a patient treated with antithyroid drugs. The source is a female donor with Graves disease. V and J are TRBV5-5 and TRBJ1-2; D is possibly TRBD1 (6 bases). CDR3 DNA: TGTGCCAGCAGCTTGGAGGGGGGGAGGATTGACTATGGCTACACCTTC. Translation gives CASSLEGGRIDYGYTF.